These T cell receptor beta chains were read from a single sample in a study of blood T cell repertoires in COVID-19. Profiling relied on immunoSEQ multiplex PCR, and the TCRdb table lists in-frame clones only, not all of them. The data hold about 250,000 clones, with approximately 90% observed a single time. Sequenced material: PBMCs or T cells enriched from blood (not recorded which). These receptors originate from a man aged 35 to 55 who had recovered from COVID-19. Each CDR3 is given with its conserved first and last residue. The order of the fields is CDR3 DNA, CDR3 protein, J gene, clone size, D gene, V gene. The D gene is left open where the match is weak. Clone size appears in some rows only: once, few, many, or a class for an expanded clone.

CDR3 DNA: TGTGCCAGCAGCCCGTTAGCGGGAACGGGAAGGAATGAGCAGTTCTTC; CDR3 protein: CASSPLAGTGRNEQFF; J gene: TRBJ2-1; clone size: -; D gene: TRBD2; V gene: TRBV3-1/TRBV3-2
CDR3 DNA: TGTGCCAGCAGCCACCGGACAGGGGAGAGAGGAGGCTACACCTTC; CDR3 protein: CASSHRTGERGGYTF; J gene: TRBJ1-2; clone size: -; D gene: TRBD1; V gene: TRBV3-1/TRBV3-2
CDR3 DNA: TGTGCCAGCTCATCATCAGGGTCAACCTCCTACGAGCAGTACTTC; CDR3 protein: CASSSSGSTSYEQYF; J gene: TRBJ2-7; clone size: -; D gene: -; V gene: TRBV18
CDR3 DNA: TGTGCCAGCAGTGACTCTTCCGGGACTAGCAATGAGCAGTTCTTC; CDR3 protein: CASSDSSGTSNEQFF; J gene: TRBJ2-1; clone size: -; D gene: TRBD2; V gene: TRBV6-4
CDR3 DNA: TGTGCCAGTAATCCCTGGGACAGGGCGGTCAATCAGCCCCAGCATTTT; CDR3 protein: CASNPWDRAVNQPQHF; J gene: TRBJ1-5; clone size: -; D gene: TRBD1; V gene: TRBV19
CDR3 DNA: TGTGCCAGCAGCTTACGGGCTGAGGGAGATACGCAGTATTTT; CDR3 protein: CASSLRAEGDTQYF; J gene: TRBJ2-3; clone size: -; D gene: -; V gene: TRBV11-3
CDR3 DNA: TGTGCCAGCAGTTTGGGGGACAGGGGTGGCTACACCTTC; CDR3 protein: CASSLGDRGGYTF; J gene: TRBJ1-2; clone size: -; D gene: TRBD1; V gene: TRBV27
CDR3 DNA: TGTGCCAGCAGGGACAAGCCCTACGAGCAGTACTTC; CDR3 protein: CASRDKPYEQYF; J gene: TRBJ2-7; clone size: -; D gene: -; V gene: TRBV2
CDR3 DNA: TGCGCCAGCAGCCAAGGACTAGCGGGGGGGAGGCAAGGTGAGACCCAGTACTTC; CDR3 protein: CASSQGLAGGRQGETQYF; J gene: TRBJ2-5; clone size: -; D gene: TRBD2; V gene: TRBV4-3
CDR3 DNA: TGCGCCAGCAGCTCCTCAGGGGGCGCGGGTGAAGCTTTCTTT; CDR3 protein: CASSSSGGAGEAFF; J gene: TRBJ1-1; clone size: -; D gene: TRBD1; V gene: TRBV5-1
CDR3 DNA: TGCGCCAGCAGCCAAGCAGGGCAGATAGATGAAAAACTGTTTTTT; CDR3 protein: CASSQAGQIDEKLFF; J gene: TRBJ1-4; clone size: few; D gene: -; V gene: TRBV4-1
CDR3 DNA: TGTGCCAGTAGTATACAGGACTCCTATAATTCACCCCTCCACTTT; CDR3 protein: CASSIQDSYNSPLHF; J gene: TRBJ1-6; clone size: -; D gene: -; V gene: TRBV19
CDR3 DNA: TGCGCCAGCAGCTTGGCATTAGCGGGATTATCCTACAATGAGCAGTTCTTC; CDR3 protein: CASSLALAGLSYNEQFF; J gene: TRBJ2-1; clone size: once; D gene: TRBD2; V gene: TRBV5-1
CDR3 DNA: TGTGCCAGTAGCTTAGGTGGAGGGATAGAAGCTTTCTTT; CDR3 protein: CASSLGGGIEAFF; J gene: TRBJ1-1; clone size: -; D gene: -; V gene: TRBV7-2
CDR3 DNA: TGTGCCAGCAGTTTCGTGGCTTCTTCGAAAAATTCACCCCTCCACTTT; CDR3 protein: CASSFVASSKNSPLHF; J gene: TRBJ1-6; clone size: once; D gene: -; V gene: TRBV27
CDR3 DNA: TGTGCCAGCACAGGACCAACCGGGACAGCGAATGAAAAACTGTTTTTT; CDR3 protein: CASTGPTGTANEKLFF; J gene: TRBJ1-4; clone size: -; D gene: TRBD1; V gene: TRBV28
CDR3 DNA: TGCAGTGCTAGTACCCAGGGGGCGGACACCGGGGAGCTGTTTTTT; CDR3 protein: CSASTQGADTGELFF; J gene: TRBJ2-2; clone size: -; D gene: TRBD1; V gene: TRBV20-1
CDR3 DNA: TGTGCCAGCGCGTTGAGAAGACAAGATCTTGGCTACACCTTC; CDR3 protein: CASALRRQDLGYTF; J gene: TRBJ1-2; clone size: -; D gene: -; V gene: TRBV2
CDR3 DNA: TGTGCCAGCAACAGACAGGGTAGGGCAGATACGCAGTATTTT; CDR3 protein: CASNRQGRADTQYF; J gene: TRBJ2-3; clone size: -; D gene: TRBD1; V gene: TRBV3-1/TRBV3-2
CDR3 DNA: TGCGCCAGCAGCTCCGGAGCGGGAGAGGCAGATACGCAGTATTTT; CDR3 protein: CASSSGAGEADTQYF; J gene: TRBJ2-3; clone size: -; D gene: TRBD2; V gene: TRBV5-1
CDR3 DNA: TGTGCCAGCTCACCTAGGGGGCCCACAGATACGCAGTATTTT; CDR3 protein: CASSPRGPTDTQYF; J gene: TRBJ2-3; clone size: -; D gene: TRBD1; V gene: TRBV18
CDR3 DNA: TGTGCCAGCAGCTGGACTAGCGGGAGGACCCTCTACAATGAGCAGTTCTTC; CDR3 protein: CASSWTSGRTLYNEQFF; J gene: TRBJ2-1; clone size: -; D gene: TRBD2; V gene: TRBV7-2
CDR3 DNA: TGTGCCAGCAGCTTAGGAACAGGACCCTACGAGCAGTACTTC; CDR3 protein: CASSLGTGPYEQYF; J gene: TRBJ2-7; clone size: -; D gene: -; V gene: TRBV11-3
CDR3 DNA: TGTGCCAGTAGTATGACGGGCGGGAGGGCCTACGAGCAGTACTTC; CDR3 protein: CASSMTGGRAYEQYF; J gene: TRBJ2-7; clone size: -; D gene: TRBD2; V gene: TRBV19
CDR3 DNA: TGTGCCAGCAGTTACTCGCGGGGGGGCACAGATACGCAGTATTTT; CDR3 protein: CASSYSRGGTDTQYF; J gene: TRBJ2-3; clone size: -; D gene: TRBD2; V gene: TRBV6-2/TRBV6-3
CDR3 DNA: TGTGCCAGCATAACAGGGGTCTACGAGCAGTACTTC; CDR3 protein: CASITGVYEQYF; J gene: TRBJ2-7; clone size: -; D gene: TRBD1; V gene: TRBV3-1/TRBV3-2
CDR3 DNA: TGTGCCAGCAGTTTCTCGGGACAGGGGGCTTACGAGCAGTACTTC; CDR3 protein: CASSFSGQGAYEQYF; J gene: TRBJ2-7; clone size: -; D gene: TRBD1; V gene: TRBV27
CDR3 DNA: TGTGCCACTAGTGCGTTGTGGAACACTGAAGCTTTCTTT; CDR3 protein: CATSALWNTEAFF; J gene: TRBJ1-1; clone size: -; D gene: -; V gene: TRBV10-3
CDR3 DNA: TGTGCCAGCAGTGAAGAAAGAGCAGGGGGCTTTGGAAACACCATATATTTT; CDR3 protein: CASSEERAGGFGNTIYF; J gene: TRBJ1-3; clone size: -; D gene: TRBD1; V gene: TRBV2
CDR3 DNA: TGTGCCGGTGGGAGAGCGGGGACCACAGATACGCAGTATTTT; CDR3 protein: CAGGRAGTTDTQYF; J gene: TRBJ2-3; clone size: -; D gene: TRBD2; V gene: TRBV30
CDR3 DNA: TGTGCCAGCAGTATGAGAGAGGGTCAGCCCCAGCATTTT; CDR3 protein: CASSMREGQPQHF; J gene: TRBJ1-5; clone size: once; D gene: -; V gene: TRBV2
CDR3 DNA: TGTGCCATCAGCTGGTCCGGGAGACAACACAATGAGCAGTTCTTC; CDR3 protein: CAISWSGRQHNEQFF; J gene: TRBJ2-1; clone size: -; D gene: -; V gene: TRBV10-3
CDR3 DNA: TGTGCCAGCAGTTACACGAGCGGGAGAGGCCACGAGCAGTACTTC; CDR3 protein: CASSYTSGRGHEQYF; J gene: TRBJ2-7; clone size: -; D gene: TRBD2; V gene: TRBV6-5
CDR3 DNA: TGTGCCAGCAGCTCCTATAGCAATCAGCCCCAGCATTTT; CDR3 protein: CASSSYSNQPQHF; J gene: TRBJ1-5; clone size: -; D gene: -; V gene: TRBV27
CDR3 DNA: TGTGCCAGCAGTGGGCAGGGTGAGACCCAGTACTTC; CDR3 protein: CASSGQGETQYF; J gene: TRBJ2-5; clone size: once; D gene: -; V gene: TRBV25-1
CDR3 DNA: TGTGCCACCAGTGTGGGGTTAGCGGGAGTTACCGGGGAGCTGTTTTTT; CDR3 protein: CATSVGLAGVTGELFF; J gene: TRBJ2-2; clone size: once; D gene: TRBD2; V gene: TRBV24-1
CDR3 DNA: TGTGCCAGCAGTTTTGTTGGAGGGGAGACCCAGTACTTC; CDR3 protein: CASSFVGGETQYF; J gene: TRBJ2-5; clone size: once; D gene: -; V gene: TRBV12-3/TRBV12-4
CDR3 DNA: TGTGCCAGCAGCCAAGGTTTTTCGGGAGGAATTAATGAAAAACTGTTTTTT; CDR3 protein: CASSQGFSGGINEKLFF; J gene: TRBJ1-4; clone size: -; D gene: -; V gene: TRBV4-2
CDR3 DNA: TGTGCCAGCAGCGTAGAGGGGGCGAACACCGGGGAGCTGTTTTTT; CDR3 protein: CASSVEGANTGELFF; J gene: TRBJ2-2; clone size: -; D gene: -; V gene: TRBV9
CDR3 DNA: TGTGCCCTTCGGCCGGCGGCTTCATTCACCGGGGAGCTGTTTTTT; CDR3 protein: CALRPAASFTGELFF; J gene: TRBJ2-2; clone size: -; D gene: -; V gene: TRBV2
CDR3 DNA: TGTGCCAGCAGCTTCCAGGGTCGGTATGGCTACACCTTC; CDR3 protein: CASSFQGRYGYTF; J gene: TRBJ1-2; clone size: -; D gene: -; V gene: TRBV7-9
CDR3 DNA: TGTACCAGCAGTGGGACAGGGGTTGGGACCCAGTACTTC; CDR3 protein: CTSSGTGVGTQYF; J gene: TRBJ2-5; clone size: once; D gene: TRBD1; V gene: TRBV9
CDR3 DNA: TGTGCCAGCAGCTCTCGAACAGGACTAGCGGGGGGTTCCTACGAGCAGTACTTC; CDR3 protein: CASSSRTGLAGGSYEQYF; J gene: TRBJ2-7; clone size: -; D gene: TRBD2; V gene: TRBV3-1/TRBV3-2
CDR3 DNA: TGTGCCAGCAGCCATCCGGGACAAATGGACACTGAAGCTTTCTTT; CDR3 protein: CASSHPGQMDTEAFF; J gene: TRBJ1-1; clone size: -; D gene: -; V gene: TRBV6-5
CDR3 DNA: TGTGCCAGCAGCCCTCCTTACCGACAGGGAAGAGAGACCCAGTACTTC; CDR3 protein: CASSPPYRQGRETQYF; J gene: TRBJ2-5; clone size: -; D gene: TRBD1; V gene: TRBV7-9
CDR3 DNA: TGTGCCATCAGTGAGTCGGGGCGGGAGGGCCATGCTTTCTTT; CDR3 protein: CAISESGREGHAFF; J gene: TRBJ1-1; clone size: -; D gene: -; V gene: TRBV10-3
CDR3 DNA: TGTGCCAGCAGTTTAGGAGCGGGAGGCGCCTACGAGCAGTACTTC; CDR3 protein: CASSLGAGGAYEQYF; J gene: TRBJ2-7; clone size: -; D gene: TRBD2; V gene: TRBV28
CDR3 DNA: TGTGCCAGCAGTTACTCGACAGGGTTCACAGATACGCAGTATTTT; CDR3 protein: CASSYSTGFTDTQYF; J gene: TRBJ2-3; clone size: once; D gene: TRBD1; V gene: TRBV6-5
CDR3 DNA: TGTGCCAGCAGCCAAGAACCCAATAGGCGGGGGGACCCACCCCTCCACTTT; CDR3 protein: CASSQEPNRRGDPPLHF; J gene: TRBJ1-6; clone size: -; D gene: -; V gene: TRBV4-2
CDR3 DNA: TGTGCCAGCAGCTTAACCGGGACAGGGGCTTCTCTTGGCTACACCTTC; CDR3 protein: CASSLTGTGASLGYTF; J gene: TRBJ1-2; clone size: -; D gene: TRBD1; V gene: TRBV7-8
CDR3 DNA: TGTGCCAGCAGCCTGGACAGGGCGCACTATGGCTACACCTTC; CDR3 protein: CASSLDRAHYGYTF; J gene: TRBJ1-2; clone size: once; D gene: TRBD1; V gene: TRBV7-8
CDR3 DNA: TGTGCCAGCAGCCCCTGGGCTGCCGCCGAGCAGTACTTC; CDR3 protein: CASSPWAAAEQYF; J gene: TRBJ2-7; clone size: -; D gene: -; V gene: TRBV5-5
CDR3 DNA: TGTGCCAGCTCACCGGACAGGGACTATGGCTACACCTTC; CDR3 protein: CASSPDRDYGYTF; J gene: TRBJ1-2; clone size: -; D gene: TRBD1; V gene: TRBV18
CDR3 DNA: TGCGCCAGCAGCCAAGATAAGGCGGGGTCGACAGGGATCTACGAGCAGTACTTC; CDR3 protein: CASSQDKAGSTGIYEQYF; J gene: TRBJ2-7; clone size: -; D gene: -; V gene: TRBV4-3
CDR3 DNA: TGTGCCAGCAGCTTTCGAGAGGTCTCCTACGAGCAGTACTTC; CDR3 protein: CASSFREVSYEQYF; J gene: TRBJ2-7; clone size: -; D gene: -; V gene: TRBV7-9
CDR3 DNA: TGTGCCAGCAGCCCGTTCGGGGGTGGTGGCTACACCTTC; CDR3 protein: CASSPFGGGGYTF; J gene: TRBJ1-2; clone size: once; D gene: -; V gene: TRBV6-5
CDR3 DNA: TGTGCCAGCAGTTTTTCGGGGGGAGATACGCAGTATTTT; CDR3 protein: CASSFSGGDTQYF; J gene: TRBJ2-3; clone size: -; D gene: TRBD2; V gene: TRBV27
CDR3 DNA: TGTGCCAGAAACGTATTGAGCGAGGAGCAGTTCTTC; CDR3 protein: CARNVLSEEQFF; J gene: TRBJ2-1; clone size: -; D gene: -; V gene: TRBV7-9
CDR3 DNA: TGTGCCAGCAGCCAAGCTGCTAGCGCTTACAATGAGCAGTTCTTC; CDR3 protein: CASSQAASAYNEQFF; J gene: TRBJ2-1; clone size: once; D gene: -; V gene: TRBV3-1/TRBV3-2